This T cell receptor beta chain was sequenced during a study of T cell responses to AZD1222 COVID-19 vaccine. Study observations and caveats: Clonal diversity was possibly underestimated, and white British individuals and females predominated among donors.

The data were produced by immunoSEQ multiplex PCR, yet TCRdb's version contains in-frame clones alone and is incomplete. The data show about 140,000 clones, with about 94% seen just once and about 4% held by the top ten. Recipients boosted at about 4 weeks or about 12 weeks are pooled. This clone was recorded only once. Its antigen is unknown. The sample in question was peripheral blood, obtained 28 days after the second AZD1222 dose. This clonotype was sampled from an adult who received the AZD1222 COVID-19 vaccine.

The CDR3 loop reads CASSLLQGAGTGELFF. The CDR3 region has the DNA TGTGCCAGCAGCCTACTTCAGGGGGCGGGTACCGGGGAGCTGTTTTTT. The rearrangement links TRBV3-1 (or the pseudogene TRBV3-2) to TRBJ2-2; 8 bases are a match to TRBD1. Germline loops: CDR1 LGHDT, CDR2 YNNKEL (reference sequence). Germline trimming cut 4 bases from V and 5 bases from J; bases unmatched to any gene: 9. The CDR3 runs 16 residues.